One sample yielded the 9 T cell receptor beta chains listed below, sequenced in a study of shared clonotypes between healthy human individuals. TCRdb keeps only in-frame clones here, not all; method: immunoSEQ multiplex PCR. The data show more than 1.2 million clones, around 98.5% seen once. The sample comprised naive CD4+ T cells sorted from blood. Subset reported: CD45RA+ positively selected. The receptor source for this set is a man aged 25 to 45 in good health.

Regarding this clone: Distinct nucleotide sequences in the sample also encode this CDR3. This CDR3 reads CASSLSGGGSGANVLTF. The CDR3 nucleotides are TGTGCCAGCAGCTTATCCGGAGGAGGCTCTGGGGCCAACGTCCTGACTTTC. This chain connects TRBV7-2 to TRBJ2-6; D possibly corresponds to TRBD2 (5 bases). V lost 2 bases, J lost 0 bases, and 11 bases lay in between. The CDR3 contains 17 residues. Germline CDR1 SGHTA, CDR2 FQGNSA. The whole variable domain, filled in from reference TRBV7-2 and TRBJ2-6, reads GAGVSQSPSNKVTEKGKDVELRCDPISGHTALYWYRQSLGQGLEFLIYFQGNSAPDKSGLPSDRFSAERTGGSVSTLTIQRTQQEDSAVYLCASSLSGGGSGANVLTFGAGSRLTVL.

The CDR3 loop reads CSVMPDRAYNPNYGYTF. CDR3 in DNA: TGCAGCGTTATGCCCGACAGGGCATACAATCCTAACTATGGCTACACCTTC. This chain uses TRBV29-1 with TRBJ1-2, with TRBD1 matching over 7 bases. The trim removed 5 bases at V and 0 bases at J, leaving 15 bases unmatched. CDR1 is SQVTM and CDR2 is ANQGSEA in the germline V gene. The CDR3 has 17 amino acids.

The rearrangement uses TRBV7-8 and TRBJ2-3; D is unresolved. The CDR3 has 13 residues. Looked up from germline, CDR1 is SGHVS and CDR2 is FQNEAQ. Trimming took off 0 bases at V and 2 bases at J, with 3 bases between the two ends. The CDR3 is CASSLANTDTQYF. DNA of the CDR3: TGTGCCAGCAGCTTAGCGAACACAGATACGCAGTATTTT.

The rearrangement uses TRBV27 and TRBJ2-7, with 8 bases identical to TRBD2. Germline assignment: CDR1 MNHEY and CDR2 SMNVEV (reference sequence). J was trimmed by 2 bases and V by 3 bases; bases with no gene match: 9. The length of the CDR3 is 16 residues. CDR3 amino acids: CASSFRGLAGPYEQYF. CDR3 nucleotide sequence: TGTGCCAGCAGTTTTCGGGGGCTAGCGGGCCCCTACGAGCAGTACTTC.

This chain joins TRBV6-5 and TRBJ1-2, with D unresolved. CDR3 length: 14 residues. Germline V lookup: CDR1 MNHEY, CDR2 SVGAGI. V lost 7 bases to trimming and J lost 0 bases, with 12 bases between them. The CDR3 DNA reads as TGTGCCAGCAAAACCGGGCGATCTAACTATGGCTACACCTTC. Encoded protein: CASKTGRSNYGYTF.

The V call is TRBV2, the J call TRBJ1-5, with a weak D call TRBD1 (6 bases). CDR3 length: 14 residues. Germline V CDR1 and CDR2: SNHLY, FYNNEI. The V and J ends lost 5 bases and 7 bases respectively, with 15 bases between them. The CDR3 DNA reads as TGTGCCAGCAGTCCCAGGGGCCCAGACCAGCCCCAGCATTTT. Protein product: CASSPRGPDQPQHF. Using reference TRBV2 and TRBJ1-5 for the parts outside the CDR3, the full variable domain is EPEVTQTPSHQVTQMGQEVILRCVPISNHLYFYWYRQILGQKVEFLVSFYNNEISEKSEIFDDQFSVERPDGSNFTLKIRSTKLEDSAMYFCASSPRGPDQPQHFGDGTRLSIL.

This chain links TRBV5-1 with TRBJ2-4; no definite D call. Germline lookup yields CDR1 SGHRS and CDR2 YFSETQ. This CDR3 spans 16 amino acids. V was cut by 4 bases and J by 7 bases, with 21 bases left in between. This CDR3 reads CASSTANGPMGNIQYF. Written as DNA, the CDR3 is TGCGCCAGCAGCACCGCCAATGGGCCAATGGGGAACATTCAGTACTTC.

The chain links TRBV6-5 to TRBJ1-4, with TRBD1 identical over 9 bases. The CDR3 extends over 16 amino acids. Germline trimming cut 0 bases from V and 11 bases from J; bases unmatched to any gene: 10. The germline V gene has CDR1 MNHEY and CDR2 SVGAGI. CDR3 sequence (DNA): TGTGCCAGCAGTTACTCAGCCCCGGGACAGGGTACCAAACTGTTTTTT. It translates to CASSYSAPGQGTKLFF.

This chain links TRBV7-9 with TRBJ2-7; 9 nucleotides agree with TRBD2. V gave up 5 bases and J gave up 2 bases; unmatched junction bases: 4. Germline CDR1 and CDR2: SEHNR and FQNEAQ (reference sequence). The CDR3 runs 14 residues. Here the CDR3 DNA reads TGTGCCAGCAGCCGCCTAGCGGGAACCTACGAGCAGTACTTC. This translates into CASSRLAGTYEQYF.